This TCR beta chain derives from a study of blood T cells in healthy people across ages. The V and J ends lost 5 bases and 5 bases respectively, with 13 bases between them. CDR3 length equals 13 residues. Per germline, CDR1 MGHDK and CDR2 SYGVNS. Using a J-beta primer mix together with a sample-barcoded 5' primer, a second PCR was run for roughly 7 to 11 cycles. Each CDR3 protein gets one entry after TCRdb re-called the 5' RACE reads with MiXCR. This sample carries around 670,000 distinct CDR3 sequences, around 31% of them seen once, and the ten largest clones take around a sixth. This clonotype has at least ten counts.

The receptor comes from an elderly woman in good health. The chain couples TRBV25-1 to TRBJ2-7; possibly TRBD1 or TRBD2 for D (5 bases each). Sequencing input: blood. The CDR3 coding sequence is TGTGCCAGCAGTTTAGCAGGGACGGACGAGCAGTACTTC. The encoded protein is CASSLAGTDEQYF.